This T cell receptor (beta chain) was sequenced during a study of T cells in Graves' hyperthyroidism and ophthalmopathy. Amplification of TCR beta CDR3 regions used RNA as the template. The HTBI primer set served for first-round RT-PCR of the TCR CDR3. TCRdb re-analysed the multiplex PCR reads in MiXCR, keeping a single row per CDR3 protein. Altogether about 540,000 distinct CDR3 sequences are present, around 42% being singletons, with the ten largest covering approximately 8.4%. V trimming: 7 bases; J trimming: 3 bases; junction bases outside the gene matches: 9. The CDR3 loop spans 14 amino acids. Germline CDR1 and CDR2: SQVTM and ANQGSEA.

V gene TRBV29-1 combines with J gene TRBJ1-1, with 9 bases aligning to TRBD1. What was sequenced was peripheral blood or thyroid tissue (not recorded which). The sequence was collected from a woman aged 18-29 years with Graves' hyperthyroidism. The CDR3 region is CSATPQGAYTEAFF. The CDR3 nucleotides read TGCAGCGCGACACCACAGGGGGCATACACTGAAGCTTTCTTT.